The 14 T cell receptor beta chains given below trace back to one sample, sequenced in a study of CD8 T cells in ankylosing spondylitis (dated by TCRdb to about 2017). Library preparation was by 5' RACE. Sequencing was carried out with an Illumina HiSeq 2500. The public sequencing data were trimmed at Q25 with fastp and processed into clonotypes with MiXCR by TCRdb, which kept only in-frame beta chains. Entries are consolidated by CDR3 protein sequence, retaining the most common genes and DNA. The sample table contains about 840,000 distinct CDR3 sequences; only one count was recorded for 12% of them. In total, the top ten clones hold 0.51% of the sample. For these TCRs, the target antigens are not known. Paper-wide results and their limitations: Blood from ankylosing spondylitis patients appeared to be characterized by a TCR beta motif made up of eight highly homologous amino acid variants.

The source material was blood, either unsorted or a sorted T cell fraction (not recorded which). These receptors came from a male donor with ankylosing spondylitis.

The rearrangement uses TRBV20-1 and TRBJ1-4; 10 bases map to TRBD1. CDR1 and CDR2 from the germline V gene are DFQATT and SNEGSKA (reference sequence). CDR3 length equals 15 residues. Germline trimming cut 5 bases from V and 5 bases from J; bases unmatched to any gene: 8. CDR3 residues: CSAAPPDRGNEKLFF. The CDR3 DNA reads TGCAGTGCTGCCCCCCCGGACAGGGGGAATGAAAAACTGTTTTTT.

This clonotype was found many times. This chain links TRBV29-1 with TRBJ2-1; unclear D gene. The CDR3 runs to 12 residues. V lost 4 bases, J lost 7 bases, and 11 bases lay in between. Germline CDR1 and CDR2: SQVTM and ANQGSEA. The CDR3 nucleotides are TGCAGCGTTGCGGCCCCGTTGAATGAGCAGTTCTTC. Its translation: CSVAAPLNEQFF.

The sample holds a few counts of this clonotype. The rearrangement links TRBV7-9 to TRBJ1-2; 7 bases are a match to TRBD1. This CDR3 has 13 residues. Germline-derived CDR1 and CDR2 are SEHNR and FQNEAQ (reference sequence). Trimming took 8 bases from V and 4 from J; bases not matched to a gene: 7. CDR3 loop: CASRNEGAYGYTF. The CDR3 DNA is TGTGCCAGCCGAAATGAGGGGGCCTATGGCTACACCTTC. Variable domain in full (rest from reference TRBV7-9 and TRBJ1-2): DTGVSQNPRHKITKRGQNVTFRCDPISEHNRLYWYRQTLGQGPEFLTYFQNEAQLEKSRLLSDRFSAERPKGSFSTLEIQRTEQGDSAMYLCASRNEGAYGYTFGSGTRLTVV.

The rearrangement joins TRBV20-1 to TRBJ1-6, with 7 bases identical to TRBD1. V was pared by 3 bases and J by 1 base, with 3 bases of the junction left unmatched. This CDR3 comprises 15 residues. Germline CDR1 and CDR2: DFQATT and SNEGSKA (reference sequence). The CDR3: CSARTGPSYNSPLHF. CDR3 DNA sequence: TGCAGTGCTAGGACAGGGCCGTCCTATAATTCACCCCTCCACTTT.

The chain employs TRBV24-1 and TRBJ1-2, with a weak D call TRBD1 (6 bases). This CDR3 comprises 14 residues. The V and J ends lost 3 bases and 4 bases respectively, with 11 bases between them. Germline V gives CDR1 KGHDR, CDR2 SFDVKD. This chain's CDR3 is CATSDRWTVYGYTF. The CDR3, as DNA: TGTGCCACCAGTGATAGGTGGACAGTCTATGGCTACACCTTC.

There are a few counts of this clonotype. V and J are TRBV29-1 and TRBJ2-4; TRBD2 matches 10 bases. In germline, CDR1 is SQVTM, CDR2 ANQGSEA. CDR3 size: 17 residues. After removal of 5 bases from V and 4 bases from J, the junction contained 14 bases not matched to a gene. The CDR3 DNA sequence: TGCAGCGTTCTATCGGGAACAGCGGGAGGGCCGAAAAACATTCAGTACTTC. Its translation: CSVLSGTAGGPKNIQYF.

This chain links TRBV12-3 or TRBV12-4 with TRBJ2-3; TRBD2 agrees at 10 bases. The J segment lost 3 bases and the V segment lost 7 bases, leaving 4 bases of the junction unmatched. This CDR3 has 14 amino acids. In nucleotides, the CDR3 is TGTGCCAGCACCCAACTAGCGGGAACAGATACGCAGTATTTT. This gives the protein CASTQLAGTDTQYF.

The V gene is TRBV7-2, the J gene TRBJ1-4; D unclear. The CDR3 consists of 14 residues. Germline V gives CDR1 SGHTA, CDR2 FQGNSA. V was clipped by 4 bases and J by 6 bases, with 12 bases between them. This CDR3 is CASSSDMAHEKLFF. The CDR3 DNA is TGTGCCAGCAGCTCCGATATGGCCCATGAAAAACTGTTTTTT.

The table lists this clonotype with a few counts. The rearrangement joins TRBV7-9 to TRBJ1-1, with 7 bases fitting TRBD1. Germline values: CDR1 SEHNR, CDR2 FQNEAQ (reference sequence). The CDR3 spans 16 residues. J lost 6 bases, V lost 4 bases, and 14 bases had no gene match. The CDR3 protein is CASSSSGPGQQSEAFF. The CDR3, as DNA: TGTGCCAGCAGCTCCTCGGGCCCGGGACAGCAGTCTGAAGCTTTCTTT.

This clonotype was counted ten times or more. The V call is TRBV20-1, the J call TRBJ2-7; 8 positions match TRBD2. The length of the CDR3 is 13 residues. V was pared by 6 bases and J by 3 bases, with 7 bases of the junction left unmatched. The germline CDR1 and CDR2 sequences are DFQATT and SNEGSKA (reference sequence). The CDR3 region is CSACPGLDYEQYF. In DNA form, the CDR3 reads TGCAGTGCATGCCCGGGACTAGACTACGAGCAGTACTTC.

The rearrangement links TRBV6-1 to TRBJ1-1; no firm D call. CDR1 is MNHNS and CDR2 is SASEGT in the germline V gene. The CDR3 is 16 residues long. The germline V and J ends were trimmed by 7 bases and 1 base, with 19 bases remaining between them. CDR3 amino acids: CASTGSPPSRNTEAFF. CDR3 nucleotides: TGTGCCAGCACGGGATCCCCACCGAGTCGGAACACTGAAGCTTTCTTT.

This CDR3 is CASSLAGTGQFF. The CDR3 nucleotides are TGTGCCAGCAGCTTAGCCGGGACAGGGCAGTTCTTC. V and J are TRBV11-2 and TRBJ2-1, with 8 bases lining up with TRBD1. The CDR3 has 12 amino acids. With V trimmed by 1 base and J by 12 bases, 2 bases remained unmatched. Germline V gene lookup returns CDR1 SGHAT and CDR2 FQNNGV.

In its sample, this clonotype was seen many times. The V call is TRBV20-1, the J call TRBJ1-1; D is undetermined. CDR1 is DFQATT and CDR2 is SNEGSKA in the germline V gene (reference sequence). Trimming removed 5 bases at V and 6 bases at J, with 13 bases between. The CDR3 loop spans 12 amino acids. The CDR3, as DNA: TGCAGTGCTCCCCTATTAACATCTGAAGCTTTCTTT. Translation: CSAPLLTSEAFF.

The chain combines TRBV10-3 with TRBJ1-1, with D unresolved. V lost 7 bases and J 7 bases, leaving 25 bases between the germline ends. The CDR3 runs to 16 residues. The germline V gene encodes CDR1 ENHRY and CDR2 SYGVKD. The CDR3, as DNA: TGTGCCATCAAGGAATTTGGGCCGGGAGTCACTAGTGAAGCTTTCTTT. The encoded protein is CAIKEFGPGVTSEAFF.